The present T cell receptor beta chain was sequenced within a study of response to subunit inactivated influenza vaccine. Study results and limitations: After each seasonal influenza vaccination, few new T cells are recruited, the authors suggested.

The table lists this clonotype with a few counts. The antigen is undetermined. A single record per CDR3 protein comes from TCRdb applying MiXCR to the RT-PCR reads. The table records about 310,000 distinct CDR3 sequences, just over 20% of them present only once. The V end was cut by 7 bases, the J end by 1 base, with 13 bases between. The CDR3 runs to 14 residues. CDR1 MNHNS and CDR2 SASEGT come from the germline V gene. Sequenced material: PBMCs from blood, taken 21 months after vaccination. The chain recombines TRBV6-1 with TRBJ1-1; D is possibly TRBD1 (6 bases). The receptor comes from a man aged 45-69 years who received an inactivated influenza vaccine. The CDR3 loop reads CASTQGLGNTEAFF. The CDR3 nucleotides read TGTGCCAGCACCCAGGGGCTAGGGAACACTGAAGCTTTCTTT.